Presented here are 20 T cell receptor beta chains from one specimen sequenced in a study of blood T cell repertoires in COVID-19. The assay was immunoSEQ multiplex PCR, and TCRdb's table has in-frame clones only and misses some. Of around 300,000 clones listed, 80% to 90% were seen once; the top ten hold 1%. Sequencing used peripheral blood. The receptors derive from a middle-aged man with active or convalescent COVID-19.

The chain uses TRBV12-3 or TRBV12-4 and TRBJ2-5, with TRBD1 as a possible D gene (6 bases). CDR3 length: 13 amino acids. Trimming took off 6 bases at V and 4 bases at J, with 12 bases between the two ends. CDR3 coding DNA: TGTGCCAGCAGGGAACAGGGTGGAGAGACCCAGTACTTC. Encoded protein: CASREQGGETQYF.

V gene TRBV3-1 (or the pseudogene TRBV3-2) combines with J gene TRBJ1-6; D might be TRBD1 (6 bases). The CDR3 runs to 14 residues. V was trimmed by 6 bases and J by 6 bases, leaving 12 bases between them. CDR1 LGHDT and CDR2 YNNKEL come from the germline V gene (reference sequence). This chain's CDR3 is CASRIAGANSPLHF. In nucleotides, the CDR3 is TGTGCCAGCAGGATCGCGGGGGCTAATTCACCCCTCCACTTT.

The chain joins TRBV9 to TRBJ1-6; the D gene is possibly TRBD1 (6 bases). V was pared by 1 base and J by 7 bases, with 9 bases between. CDR1 and CDR2 from the germline V gene are SGDLS and YYNGEE. The CDR3 is 14 amino acids. CDR3 nucleotide sequence: TGTGCCAGCAGCGTATCCGGACAGAATTCACCCCTCCACTTT. Protein sequence: CASSVSGQNSPLHF. Drawing the rest from reference TRBV9 and TRBJ1-6, the complete variable domain is DSGVTQTPKHLITATGQRVTLRCSPRSGDLSVYWYQQSLDQGLQFLIQYYNGEERAKGNILERFSAQQFPDLHSELNLSSLELGDSALYFCASSVSGQNSPLHFGNGTRLTVT.

The chain has TRBV28 and TRBJ2-7, with 8 positions matching TRBD1. The CDR3 has 17 residues. Trimming cost V 4 bases and J 0 bases; bases outside gene matches: 11. CDR1 and CDR2 from the germline V gene are MDHEN and SYDVKM. The CDR3 DNA reads as TGTGCCAGCAGTTCCCGGACCGGGACAGGTTCCTCCTACGAGCAGTACTTC. Translation gives CASSSRTGTGSSYEQYF.

The V gene is TRBV18, the J gene TRBJ2-7, with a possible D match to TRBD1 (5 bases). The length of the CDR3 is 13 residues. V lost 0 bases and J 3 bases, leaving 6 bases between the germline ends. Germline V CDR1 and CDR2: KGHSH, LQKENI. CDR3 region: CASSPPGDYEQYF. The CDR3 DNA reads as TGTGCCAGCTCACCACCAGGGGACTACGAGCAGTACTTC.

V and J are TRBV28 and TRBJ1-2, with D uncertain. Trimming shortened V by 4 bases and J by 12 bases, and 12 bases separated the two germline ends. Germline CDR1 reads MDHEN; CDR2 reads SYDVKM. The CDR3 has 11 residues. The CDR3 bases are TGTGCCAGCAGTTCCACAACAACCGACACCTTC. Translated, it gives CASSSTTTDTF.

This clone appeared a few times. The V gene is TRBV11-2, the J gene TRBJ2-2; a weak D match, TRBD1 (7 bases). Germline V lookup: CDR1 SGHAT, CDR2 FQNNGV. This CDR3 has 15 amino acids. V lost 8 bases and J 4 bases, leaving 17 bases between the germline ends. CDR3 bases: TGTGCCAGCCGGAATCAGGGGGGAGGCACCGGGGAGCTGTTTTTT. It encodes CASRNQGGGTGELFF.

The chain has TRBV19 and TRBJ1-5; D is ambiguous. The CDR3 runs to 15 residues. Trimming pared 5 bases from V and 6 bases from J, leaving 17 bases between. Germline assignment: CDR1 LNHDA and CDR2 SQIVND (reference sequence). CDR3 DNA: TGTGCCAGTAGTTGGGAGATGGGAGGCGGTCAGCCCCAGCATTTT. Its protein is CASSWEMGGGQPQHF. Based on the CDR3 plus reference TRBV19 and TRBJ1-5, the full variable domain is DGGITQSPKYLFRKEGQNVTLSCEQNLNHDAMYWYRQDPGQGLRLIYYSQIVNDFQKGDIAEGYSVSREKKESFPLTVTSAQKNPTAFYLCASSWEMGGGQPQHFGDGTRLSIL.

The chain couples TRBV28 to TRBJ1-1; a possible D gene is TRBD1 (5 bases). Germline loops: CDR1 MDHEN, CDR2 SYDVKM. This CDR3 comprises 14 residues. V was clipped by 3 bases and J by 5 bases, with 13 bases between them. The CDR3 DNA reads TGTGCCAGCAGTTTGGTAGGGGTTAGGACTGAAGCTTTCTTT. Protein: CASSLVGVRTEAFF.

This chain connects TRBV9 to TRBJ1-1; 9 bases align to TRBD1. Trimming removed 4 bases from V and 3 bases from J; junction bases left unmatched: 7. The CDR3 runs to 15 residues. Per germline, CDR1 SGDLS and CDR2 YYNGEE. In nucleotides, the CDR3 is TGTGCCAGCAGCCCCGGGGACAGGGAGTACACTGAAGCTTTCTTT. Protein product: CASSPGDREYTEAFF.

The chain combines TRBV6-5 with TRBJ1-5, with a weak D call TRBD1 (5 bases). Germline CDR1 MNHEY, CDR2 SVGAGI. V gave up 1 base and J gave up 9 bases, with 10 bases separating them. This CDR3 comprises 13 residues. The CDR3, as DNA: TGTGCCAGCAGTTACTGGGGGGGTGGGCCCCAGCATTTT. Protein: CASSYWGGGPQHF.

The chain recombines TRBV30 with TRBJ1-2; D might be TRBD1 (5 bases). CDR1 and CDR2 (germline): GTSNPN, SVGIG (reference sequence). V lost 0 bases to trimming and J lost 6 bases, with 14 bases between them. CDR3 length: 14 residues. The CDR3 bases are TGTGCCTGGAGTGTCTTCGGATGGGGGGATGGCTACACCTTC. Encoded protein: CAWSVFGWGDGYTF.

The rearrangement joins TRBV6-6 to TRBJ2-6; D is perhaps TRBD2 (6 bases). This CDR3 contains 17 residues. With 5 bases removed from V and 0 bases from J, the gap between germline ends came to 14 bases. The germline V gene encodes CDR1 MNHNY and CDR2 SVGAGI (reference sequence). CDR3 nucleotides: TGTGCCAGCAGTCCCTTGGGGGGACCCTCTGGGGCCAACGTCCTGACTTTC. Its translation is CASSPLGGPSGANVLTF.

This sequence joins TRBV11-3 and TRBJ2-5, with D possibly matching TRBD2 (5 bases). Trimming stripped 5 bases from V and 5 bases from J, with 9 bases between. CDR1 is SGHNT, CDR2 YENEEA, per germline. The CDR3 is 12 residues long. CDR3 sequence reads: CASSVRGETQYF. The CDR3 bases are TGTGCCAGCAGCGTACGAGGGGAGACCCAGTACTTC.

The V and J genes are TRBV6-5 and TRBJ2-5, with a weak D call TRBD2 (6 bases). Trimming stripped 2 bases from V and 2 bases from J, with 15 bases between. The germline CDR1 and CDR2 sequences are MNHEY and SVGAGI. CDR3 length: 16 amino acids. The CDR3 DNA follows: TGTGCCAGCAGTTACCGACCCTATAGCGGACAAGAGACCCAGTACTTC. This gives the protein CASSYRPYSGQETQYF.

The chain links TRBV2 to TRBJ1-4, with TRBD1 identical over 9 bases. In germline, CDR1 is SNHLY, CDR2 FYNNEI. V dropped 6 bases and J dropped 9; count of bases not matched to a gene: 8. The CDR3 spans 14 residues. CDR3 residues: CASSRGQGSKKLFF. The CDR3 DNA follows: TGTGCCAGCAGCCGGGGACAGGGTTCGAAAAAACTGTTTTTT.

This sequence joins TRBV5-1 and TRBJ1-6; D might be TRBD1 (5 bases). Germline V CDR1 and CDR2: SGHRS, YFSETQ. The CDR3 contains 15 residues. The ends were cut back, 0 bases at V and 5 bases at J, with 9 bases in the middle. Here the CDR3 reads CASSLARGNNSPLHF. CDR3 sequence (DNA): TGCGCCAGCAGCTTGGCCCGGGGGAATAATTCACCCCTCCACTTT.

The chain recombines TRBV19 with TRBJ1-6; perhaps TRBD1 as D (6 bases). From germline, CDR1 is LNHDA and CDR2 SQIVND (reference sequence). Between the trimmed V and J ends, which lost 3 bases and 2 bases, there was a span of 11 bases. There are 16 residues in the CDR3. CDR3 DNA sequence: TGTGCCAGTAGTATGGGTGAGGGGGCCTATAATTCACCCCTCCACTTT. Protein sequence: CASSMGEGAYNSPLHF.

The J gene is TRBJ2-2, the V gene TRBV28; 10 bases match TRBD1. The V gene's germline CDR1 is MDHEN and CDR2 SYDVKM. This CDR3 has 14 amino acids. J gave up 4 bases and V 6 bases, and 2 bases lay outside the gene matches. The CDR3 coding sequence is TGTGCCAGCAGGAGACAGGGGGCCACCGGGGAGCTGTTTTTT. Protein sequence: CASRRQGATGELFF.

V gene TRBV4-3 combines with J gene TRBJ2-7; 8 positions agree with TRBD1. V lost 3 bases, J lost 12 bases, and 22 bases stayed unmatched. Germline-derived CDR1 and CDR2 are LGHNA and YSLEER. The CDR3 length is 17 residues. The CDR3 region has the DNA TGCGCCAGCAGCCAGGAGGGGACAGGATTCCCCCCCCCTAAGCGGTACTTC. Residues: CASSQEGTGFPPPKRYF.